This TCR beta chain appears in the sequencing data of a study of blood T cell repertoires in COVID-19. The wider study: Material from acute and convalescent COVID-19 was sourced from the United States, Italy and Spain.

Germline V gene sequence: CDR1 LNHDA, CDR2 SQIVND (reference sequence). CDR3 length: 15 amino acids. The V and J ends lost 3 bases and 0 bases respectively, with 12 bases between them. As originally analysed: Reference gene primer amplification gave nucleated cell count estimates. Repertoires were generated with immunoSEQ multiplex PCR, while TCRdb's copy carries only in-frame clones and drops some. V and J calls and clone size are given by that table; D and trimming were obtained from the DNA. There are approximately 70,000 clones in the sample; less than 95% occur only once, and approximately 4.8% lies in the top ten.

This TCR derives from an older woman with active COVID-19. The sample comprised peripheral blood. The genes are TRBV19 and TRBJ2-7; perhaps TRBD1 as D (5 bases). CDR3 sequence (DNA): TGTGCCAGTAGTATCGGGCAGGGAATCTCCTACGAGCAGTACTTC. Protein product: CASSIGQGISYEQYF.